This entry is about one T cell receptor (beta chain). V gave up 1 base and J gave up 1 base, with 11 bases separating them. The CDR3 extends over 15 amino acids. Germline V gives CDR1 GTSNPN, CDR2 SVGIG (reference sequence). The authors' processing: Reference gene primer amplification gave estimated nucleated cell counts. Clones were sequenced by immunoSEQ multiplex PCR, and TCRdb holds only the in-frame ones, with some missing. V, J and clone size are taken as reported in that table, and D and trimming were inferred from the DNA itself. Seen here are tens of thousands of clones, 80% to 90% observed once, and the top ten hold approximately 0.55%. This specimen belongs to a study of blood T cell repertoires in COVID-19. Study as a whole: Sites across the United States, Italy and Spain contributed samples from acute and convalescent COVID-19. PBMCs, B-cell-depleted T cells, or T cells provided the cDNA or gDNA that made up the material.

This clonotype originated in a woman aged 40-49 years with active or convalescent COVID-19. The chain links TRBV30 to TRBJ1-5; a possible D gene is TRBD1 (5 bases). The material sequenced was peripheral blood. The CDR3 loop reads CAWSGEGVSNQPQHF. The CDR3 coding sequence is TGTGCCTGGAGTGGCGAAGGGGTGAGCAATCAGCCCCAGCATTTT.